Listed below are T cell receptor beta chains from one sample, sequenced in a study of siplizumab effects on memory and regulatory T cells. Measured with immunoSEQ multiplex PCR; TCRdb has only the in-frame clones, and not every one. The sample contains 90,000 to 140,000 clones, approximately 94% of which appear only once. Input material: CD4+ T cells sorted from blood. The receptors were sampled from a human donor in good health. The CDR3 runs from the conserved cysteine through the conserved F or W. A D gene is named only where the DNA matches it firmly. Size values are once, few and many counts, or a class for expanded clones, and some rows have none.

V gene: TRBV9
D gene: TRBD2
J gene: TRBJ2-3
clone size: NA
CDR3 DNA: TGTGCCAGCAGCTCTAGACTAGCGGGAGGAGACACAGATACGCAGTATTTT
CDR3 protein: CASSSRLAGGDTDTQYF

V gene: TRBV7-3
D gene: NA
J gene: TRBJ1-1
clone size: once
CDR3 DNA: TGTGCCAGCAGCTTAGGTAGTGTTCCGGCCGCCGAAGCTTTCTTT
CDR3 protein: CASSLGSVPAAEAFF

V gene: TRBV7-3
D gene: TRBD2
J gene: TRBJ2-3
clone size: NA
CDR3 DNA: TGTGCCAGCAGCTTACTAGCGGGAGAAGCAGATACGCAGTATTTT
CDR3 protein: CASSLLAGEADTQYF

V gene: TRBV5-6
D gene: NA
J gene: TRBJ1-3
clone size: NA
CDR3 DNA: TGTGCCAGCAGTCGTATGTCCTCTGGAAACACCATATATTTT
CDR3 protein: CASSRMSSGNTIYF

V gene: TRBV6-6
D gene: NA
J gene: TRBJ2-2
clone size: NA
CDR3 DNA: TGTGCCAGCAGTTCCCCCACCGGGGAGCTGTTTTTT
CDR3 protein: CASSSPTGELFF

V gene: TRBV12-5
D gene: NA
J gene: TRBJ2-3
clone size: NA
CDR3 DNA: TGTGCTAGTGGTTTGGTACACGGGGTGGTCACAGATACGCAGTATTTT
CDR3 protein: CASGLVHGVVTDTQYF

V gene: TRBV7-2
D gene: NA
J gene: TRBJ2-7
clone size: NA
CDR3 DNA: TGTGCCAGCAGCTTAGAGGGGCCCACGGGCTCCGAGCAGTACTTC
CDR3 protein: CASSLEGPTGSEQYF

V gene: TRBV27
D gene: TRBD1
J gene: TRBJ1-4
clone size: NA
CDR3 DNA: TGTGCCAGCAGTGCCCGGACAGGGGGAAAACTGTTTTTT
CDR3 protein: CASSARTGGKLFF

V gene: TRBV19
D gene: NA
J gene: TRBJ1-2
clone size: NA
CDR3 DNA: TGTGCCAGTAGCCCCGGACCAAGAGAACACTATGGCTACACCTTC
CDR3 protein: CASSPGPREHYGYTF

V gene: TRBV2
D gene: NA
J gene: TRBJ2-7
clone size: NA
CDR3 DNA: TGTGCCAGCAGTATGTCTTCCTACGAGCAGTACTTC
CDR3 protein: CASSMSSYEQYF

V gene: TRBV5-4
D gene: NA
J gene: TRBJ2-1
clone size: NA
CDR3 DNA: TGTGCCAGCAGCGCGGACAGAGCCTCCTACAATGAGCAGTTCTTC
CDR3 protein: CASSADRASYNEQFF

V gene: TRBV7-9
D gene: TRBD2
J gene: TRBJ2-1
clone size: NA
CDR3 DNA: TGTGCCAGCAGAAGTCAGACTAGCGGGAGAAATGAGCAGTTCTTC
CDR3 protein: CASRSQTSGRNEQFF

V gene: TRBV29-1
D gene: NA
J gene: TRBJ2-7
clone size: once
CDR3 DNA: TGCAGCGTGGATTGGGGGACTCCCGGAAGCGACGAGCAGTACTTC
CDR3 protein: CSVDWGTPGSDEQYF

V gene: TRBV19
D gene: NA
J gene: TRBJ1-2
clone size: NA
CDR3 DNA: TGTGCCAGTAGTAAGACAGAGAGATATGGCTACACCTTC
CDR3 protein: CASSKTERYGYTF

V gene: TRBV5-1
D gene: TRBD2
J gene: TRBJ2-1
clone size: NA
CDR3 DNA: TGCGCCAGCAGCTTGGGTAGCGGGAGACCTAAACACAATGAGCAGTTCTTC
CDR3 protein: CASSLGSGRPKHNEQFF

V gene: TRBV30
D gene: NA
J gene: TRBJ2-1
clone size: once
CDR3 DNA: TGTGCCTGGAGGGGGGGAACCTACAATGAGCAGTTCTTC
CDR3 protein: CAWRGGTYNEQFF

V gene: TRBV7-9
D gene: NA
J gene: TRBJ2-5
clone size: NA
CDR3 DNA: TGTGCCTCCGGGACGGTCCAAGAGACCCAGTACTTC
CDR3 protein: CASGTVQETQYF

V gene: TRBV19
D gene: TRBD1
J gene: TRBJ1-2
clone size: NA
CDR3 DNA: TGTGCCAGTAGTGCGGACAGGGGGCGAAGTGGCTACACCTTC
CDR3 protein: CASSADRGRSGYTF

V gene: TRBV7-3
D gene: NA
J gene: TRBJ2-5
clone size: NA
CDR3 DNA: TGTGCCAGCAGCTTAAAAGGCAACATACTTCAAGAGACCCAGTACTTC
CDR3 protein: CASSLKGNILQETQYF

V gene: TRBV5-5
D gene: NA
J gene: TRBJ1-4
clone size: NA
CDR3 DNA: TGTGCCAGTGATCCCTTCAGGGGCGCTAATGAAAAACTGTTTTTT
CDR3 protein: CASDPFRGANEKLFF

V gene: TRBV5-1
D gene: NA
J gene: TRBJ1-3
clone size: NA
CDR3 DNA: TGCGCCAGCAGCCGGGGTATAGGGACTGGAAACACCATATATTTT
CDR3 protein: CASSRGIGTGNTIYF

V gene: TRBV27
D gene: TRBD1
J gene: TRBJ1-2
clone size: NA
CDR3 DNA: TGTGCCAGCAGTTCACGTGAGGGGGCGTTCAAACGGGGCTACACCTTC
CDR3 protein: CASSSREGAFKRGYTF

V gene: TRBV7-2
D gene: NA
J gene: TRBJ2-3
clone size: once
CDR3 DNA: TGTGCCAGCAAAGGCACAGATACGCAGTATTTT
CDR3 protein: CASKGTDTQYF

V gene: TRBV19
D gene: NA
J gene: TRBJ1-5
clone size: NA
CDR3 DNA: TGTGCCAGTAGGCAGGGTGGAGGAGGCAATCAGCCCCAGCATTTT
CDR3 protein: CASRQGGGGNQPQHF

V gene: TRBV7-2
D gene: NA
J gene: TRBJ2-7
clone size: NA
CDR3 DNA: TGTGCCAGCAGCTTAGGGGCTAGTCCGTACGAGCAGTACTTC
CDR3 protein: CASSLGASPYEQYF

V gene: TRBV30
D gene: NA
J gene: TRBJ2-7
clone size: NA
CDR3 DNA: TGTGCCTGGAAACCAAAACGGACCGAAAGGACGGCCTACGAGCAGTACTTC
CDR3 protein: CAWKPKRTERTAYEQYF

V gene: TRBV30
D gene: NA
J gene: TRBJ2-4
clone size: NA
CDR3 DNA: TGTGCCTGGAGCGCGCAGGGGACAGCCAAAAACATTCAGTACTTC
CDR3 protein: CAWSAQGTAKNIQYF

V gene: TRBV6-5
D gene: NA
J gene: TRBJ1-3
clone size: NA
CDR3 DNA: TGTGCCAGCAGGGGCGGGAGCTCTGGAAACACCATATATTTT
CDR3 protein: CASRGGSSGNTIYF

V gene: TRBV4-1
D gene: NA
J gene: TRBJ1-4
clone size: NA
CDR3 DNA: TGCGCCAGCAGCCCGACGGGTTCAGCAACTAATGAAAAACTGTTTTTT
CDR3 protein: CASSPTGSATNEKLFF

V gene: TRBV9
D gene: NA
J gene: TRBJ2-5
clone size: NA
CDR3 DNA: TGTGCCAGCAGCGTAGGTCTCGGGGGCGGGGAGACCCAGTACTTC
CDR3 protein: CASSVGLGGGETQYF

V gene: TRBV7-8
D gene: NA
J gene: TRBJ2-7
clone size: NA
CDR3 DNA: TGTGCCAGCAGCTACACGTTTGGGACTCCAATTTCCACCCCGACCTACGAGCAGTACTTC
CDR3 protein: CASSYTFGTPISTPTYEQYF

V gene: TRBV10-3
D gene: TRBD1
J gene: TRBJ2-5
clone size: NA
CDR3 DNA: TGTGCCATCAGTGGCTCATTCGGACAGGGACAGGAGACCCAGTACTTC
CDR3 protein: CAISGSFGQGQETQYF

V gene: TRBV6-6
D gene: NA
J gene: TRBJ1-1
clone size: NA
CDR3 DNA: TGTGCCAGCATCGACGGGATGAACACTGAAGCTTTCTTT
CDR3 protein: CASIDGMNTEAFF

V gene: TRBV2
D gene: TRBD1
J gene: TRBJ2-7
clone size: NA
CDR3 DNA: TGTGCCAGCAGTTTGTACGGGACAGGGGGCTACGAGCAGTACTTC
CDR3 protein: CASSLYGTGGYEQYF

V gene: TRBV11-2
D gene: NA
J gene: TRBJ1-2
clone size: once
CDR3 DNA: TGTGCCAGCAGCTTAGTCGGGGCCTCGTACTATGGCTACACCTTC
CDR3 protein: CASSLVGASYYGYTF

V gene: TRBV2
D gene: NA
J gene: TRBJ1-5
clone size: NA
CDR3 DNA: TGTGCCAGCAGTGAAGCGGGGCAAGGCAATCAGCCCCAGCATTTT
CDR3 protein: CASSEAGQGNQPQHF

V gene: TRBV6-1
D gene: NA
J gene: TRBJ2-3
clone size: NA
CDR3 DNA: TGTGCCAGTCGAAGAGATACGCAGTATTTT
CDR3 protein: CASRRDTQYF